This T cell receptor (beta chain) emerged from a study of yellow fever vaccine responses in identical twins. A word on this clonotype: Its cognate antigen is unknown.

A single record per CDR3 protein comes from TCRdb applying MiXCR to the RT-PCR reads. The sample consists of roughly 10,000 distinct CDR3 sequences, around four fifths of them appearing once. Study-wide results and limits: Twins' vaccine T cell responses were reported to seem partly convergent and partly personalized.

The sequencing here drew on T cells from blood (PBMCs), unsorted or a sorted subset (not recorded which), taken before or after yellow fever vaccination (not recorded which). The TCR was taken from a woman in her late teens or twenties who received the yellow fever vaccine.

The CDR3 sequence is CSATGLLETDTQYF. DNA for the CDR3: TGCAGTGCCACTGGCCTTCTGGAGACAGATACGCAGTATTTT. The chain links TRBV20-1 to TRBJ2-3, with unresolved D. The CDR3 has 14 amino acids. Germline CDR1 and CDR2: DFQATT and SNEGSKA (reference sequence). The ends were cut back, 6 bases at V and 3 bases at J, with 16 bases in the middle.